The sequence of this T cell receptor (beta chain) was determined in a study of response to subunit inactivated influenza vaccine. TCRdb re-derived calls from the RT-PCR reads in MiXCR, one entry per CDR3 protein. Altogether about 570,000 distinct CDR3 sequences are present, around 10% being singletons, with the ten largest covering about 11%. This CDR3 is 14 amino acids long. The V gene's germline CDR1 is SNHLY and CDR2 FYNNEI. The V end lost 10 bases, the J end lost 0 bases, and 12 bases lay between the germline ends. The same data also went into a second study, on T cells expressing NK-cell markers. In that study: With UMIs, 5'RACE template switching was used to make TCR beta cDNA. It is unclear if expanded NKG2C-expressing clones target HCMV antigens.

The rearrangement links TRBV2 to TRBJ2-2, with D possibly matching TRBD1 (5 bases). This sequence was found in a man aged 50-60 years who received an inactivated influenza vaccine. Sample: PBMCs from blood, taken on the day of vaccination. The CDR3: CATQGLANTGELFF. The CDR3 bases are TGTGCCACGCAGGGTTTAGCGAACACCGGGGAGCTGTTTTTT.